This T cell receptor beta chain comes out of a study of T cell responses to AZD1222 COVID-19 vaccine. The CDR3 is 15 residues long, ends included. The germline gives CDR1 SEHNR, CDR2 FQNEAQ (reference sequence). As regards this clone: No conserved phenylalanine or tryptophan ends this CDR3, so it is likely a read error. No DNA is shown, since the ends of the CDR3 on it are uncertain; the CDR3 is the one TCRdb lists.

Using immunoSEQ multiplex PCR, the repertoire was profiled, and TCRdb retains in-frame clones only, with some absent. The sample lists some 130,000 clones, around 90% occurring once. The receptor comes from an adult in good health. Sequenced here: peripheral blood, sampled on day 0 of AZD1222 vaccination. V is TRBV7-9 and J is TRBJ1-2. This CDR3 is CASSLEGLVQKRVRG.